This T cell receptor (beta chain) was identified during a study of blood T cell repertoires in COVID-19. On the study more broadly: The United States, Italy and Spain provided the acute and convalescent COVID-19 samples. The analysed material was cDNA or gDNA that came from T cells, B-cell-depleted T cells, or PBMCs.

This clone was detected only once. Authors' methods: For nucleated cells, counts were estimated from reference gene primer amplification. Sequencing was performed with immunoSEQ multiplex PCR; in TCRdb, only in-frame clones are kept and a portion is missing. V and J calls and clone size are those listed in that table; D and trimming were worked out from the DNA. The sample has just over 95,000 clones; about 81% are singletons. This receptor was taken from an older man with acute or convalescent COVID-19. The sample taken for sequencing was peripheral blood.

In nucleotides, the CDR3 is TGCGCCAGCAGCCGAGGACTAGCGGAGGGAACAGATACGCAGTATTTT. It specifies CASSRGLAEGTDTQYF. The chain has TRBV4-3 and TRBJ2-3, with TRBD2 identical over 10 bases. CDR1 is LGHNA, CDR2 YSLEER, per germline. Germline trimming cut 4 bases from V and 3 bases from J; bases unmatched to any gene: 7. This CDR3 contains 16 residues.